This T cell receptor (beta chain) was observed in a study of CD8+CD57+ T cells in acquired aplastic anemia. Trimming removed 2 bases from V and 4 bases from J; junction bases left unmatched: 10. Germline V CDR1 and CDR2: SEHNR, FQNEAQ (reference sequence). The CDR3 contains 16 residues. CDR3 and TCR beta VDJ profiling relied on genomic DNA as the template. Each CDR3 protein is one row after TCRdb ran MiXCR on the reads. The table has a few hundred thousand distinct CDR3 sequences, 61% seen once. This clonotype appeared a few times. The sample was sorted CD4+, CD8+, or CD8+CD57+ T cells (not recorded which) from PBMCs. The chain carries TRBV7-9 and TRBJ1-2, with 7 bases identical to TRBD1. The receptor comes from a human donor in good health. Here the CDR3 reads CASSLNLQGSLYGYTF. CDR3 DNA: TGTGCCAGCAGCTTAAATTTACAGGGGAGCCTCTATGGCTACACCTTC.